Presented here are 31 T cell receptor beta chains from one specimen sequenced in a study of blood T cell repertoires in COVID-19. Clones were sequenced by immunoSEQ multiplex PCR, and TCRdb holds only the in-frame ones, with some missing. The profile shows 200,000 to 250,000 clones, roughly 85% of them singletons. The sample comprised peripheral blood. The receptors derive from a young woman who had recovered from COVID-19.

The chain couples TRBV9 to TRBJ1-2; D uncertain. The germline V gene has CDR1 SGDLS and CDR2 YYNGEE. CDR3 size: 17 residues. Trimming pared 0 bases from V and 8 bases from J, leaving 23 bases between. The CDR3 sequence is CASSVGSPSVLLGGYTF. DNA of the CDR3: TGTGCCAGCAGCGTAGGGTCTCCATCCGTCCTATTGGGCGGCTACACCTTC. The full variable domain, its missing parts supplied by reference TRBV9 and TRBJ1-2, is DSGVTQTPKHLITATGQRVTLRCSPRSGDLSVYWYQQSLDQGLQFLIQYYNGEERAKGNILERFSAQQFPDLHSELNLSSLELGDSALYFCASSVGSPSVLLGGYTFGSGTRLTVV.

The rearrangement joins TRBV5-4 to TRBJ2-3, with D possibly matching TRBD1 (8 bases). V shed 4 bases and J shed 2 bases, with 23 bases lying between them. The CDR3 is 18 amino acids. The germline CDR1 and CDR2 sequences are SGHNT and YYREEE (reference sequence). The CDR3 reads CASSPWPAGQETTDTQYF. CDR3 nucleotide sequence: TGTGCCAGCAGCCCATGGCCAGCGGGACAGGAGACCACAGATACGCAGTATTTT. Full variable domain (missing parts from reference TRBV5-4 and TRBJ2-3): ETGVTQSPTHLIKTRGQQVTLRCSSQSGHNTVSWYQQALGQGPQFIFQYYREEENGRGNFPPRFSGLQFPNYSSELNVNALELDDSALYLCASSPWPAGQETTDTQYFGPGTRLTVL.

The J gene is TRBJ1-1, the V gene TRBV30; possible D gene TRBD1, 6 bases. Per the germline V gene, CDR1 is GTSNPN and CDR2 is SVGIG (reference sequence). Trimming removed 2 bases at V and 5 bases at J, with 12 bases between. This CDR3 region has 13 residues. The CDR3 nucleotides are TGTGCCTGGAGTCCAGGGGCAGATACTGAAGCTTTCTTT. The encoded protein is CAWSPGADTEAFF.

This chain joins TRBV6-5 and TRBJ2-3; the D gene is possibly TRBD2 (6 bases). This CDR3 region has 13 residues. V was trimmed by 1 base and J by 11 bases, leaving 13 bases between them. Germline CDR1 and CDR2: MNHEY and SVGAGI. Written as DNA, the CDR3 is TGTGCCAGCAGTTACTTGGAAGGGACTGAGCAGTATTTT. Its translation: CASSYLEGTEQYF.

The genes are TRBV23-1 and TRBJ2-7; 9 bases align to TRBD2. TRBV23-1 is known as an ORF, though its function is uncertain. The CDR3 consists of 16 residues. With V trimmed by 3 bases and J by 3 bases, 9 bases remained unmatched. The CDR3 nucleotides are TGCGCCAGCAGTCACACCTTAGCGGGAGAACACTACGAGCAGTACTTC. This translates into CASSHTLAGEHYEQYF.

Here the CDR3 reads CASSESPGTSGTYEQYF. In DNA form, the CDR3 reads TGTGCCAGCAGTGAATCTCCCGGGACTAGCGGGACCTACGAGCAGTACTTC. The V and J genes are TRBV25-1 and TRBJ2-7; 13 nucleotides line up with TRBD2. CDR1 and CDR2 from the germline V gene are MGHDK and SYGVNS. Losses at the gene ends were 1 base for V and 2 bases for J; bases not matched to a gene: 5. The CDR3 extends over 17 amino acids.

In its sample, this clone was seen once. The chain uses TRBV4-1 and TRBJ2-1; tentative D call: TRBD2 (5 bases). The CDR3 consists of 13 residues. V gave up 7 bases and J gave up 8 bases, with 15 bases separating them. CDR1 is MGHRA and CDR2 is YSYEKL in the germline V gene. The CDR3 spells CASTTTGSYEQFF. The CDR3 DNA is TGCGCCAGCACCACAACGGGGAGCTATGAGCAGTTCTTC.

The genes are TRBV27 and TRBJ2-7; 9 bases agree with TRBD2. Germline lookup yields CDR1 MNHEY and CDR2 SMNVEV (reference sequence). CDR3 length: 14 amino acids. Unmatched junction bases numbered 3, after V lost 2 bases and J lost 4 bases. The CDR3 DNA is TGTGCCAGCAGTTTACTAGCGGGGCGTTACGAGCAGTACTTC. It translates to CASSLLAGRYEQYF.

The CDR3 sequence is CASSSPSAPLHF. The CDR3 DNA is TGTGCCAGCAGTAGCCCCTCCGCACCCCTCCACTTT. The chain uses TRBV6-5 and TRBJ1-6, with D hard to call. Trimming pared 5 bases from V and 11 bases from J, leaving 10 bases between. Germline values: CDR1 MNHEY, CDR2 SVGAGI. The CDR3 runs 12 residues.

The rearrangement links TRBV7-2 to TRBJ2-7, with D possibly TRBD2 on 5 matching bases. V was shortened by 1 base and J by 3 bases, with 16 bases between the two germline ends. Germline V gene data show CDR1 as SGHTA and CDR2 as FQGNSA. The CDR3 is made up of 16 amino acids. CDR3 region: CASSLDTSNSVYEQYF. The CDR3 coding sequence is TGTGCCAGCAGCTTAGATACATCTAATAGCGTCTACGAGCAGTACTTC.

The V call is TRBV19, the J call TRBJ2-7, with TRBD1 identical over 9 bases. CDR1 is LNHDA, CDR2 SQIVND, per germline (reference sequence). This CDR3 comprises 16 residues. Trimming removed 6 bases from V and 3 bases from J; junction bases left unmatched: 12. The CDR3 loop is CASRQSPGTGFYEQYF. Written as DNA, the CDR3 is TGTGCCAGTAGACAGAGTCCCGGGACAGGGTTCTACGAGCAGTACTTC.

The V gene is TRBV4-3, the J gene TRBJ2-1; the D is unclear. In germline, CDR1 is LGHNA, CDR2 YSLEER. The V end was cut by 0 bases, the J end by 0 bases, with 9 bases between. CDR3 size: 16 residues. The DNA for the CDR3 is TGCGCCAGCAGCCAAGATTCGGAGACCTCCTACAATGAGCAGTTCTTC. Translating it yields CASSQDSETSYNEQFF.

Note on this clone: A junction boundary mismatches the germline segment, possibly from a read error. This CDR3 reads CASGLGLAGAPNF. CDR3 sequence (DNA): TGTGCTAGTGGTTTAGGACTAGCGGGAGCACCGAACTTC. The V gene is TRBV12-5, the J gene TRBJ2-7; TRBD2 aligns across 13 bases. From germline, CDR1 is LGHNT and CDR2 FRNRAP. This CDR3 region has 13 residues.

V is TRBV4-3 and J is TRBJ2-6; D might be TRBD1 (6 bases). Germline CDR1 reads LGHNA; CDR2 reads YSLEER. V lost 6 bases and J 0 bases, leaving 9 bases between the germline ends. This CDR3 region has 15 residues. CDR3 loop: CASRQDSSGANVLTF. The CDR3, as DNA: TGCGCCAGCAGACAGGACAGCTCTGGGGCCAACGTCCTGACTTTC.

This clone was recorded once. The rearrangement links TRBV6-4 to TRBJ1-5; D may be TRBD1 (5 bases). Germline V CDR1 and CDR2: MRHNA, SNTAGT. The CDR3 is 15 residues long. V was shortened by 0 bases and J by 8 bases, with 14 bases between the two germline ends. CDR3 in amino acids: CASSDSSRDYKPQHF. The CDR3 region has the DNA TGTGCCAGCAGTGACTCGAGCAGGGATTATAAGCCCCAGCATTTT.

This chain links TRBV30 with TRBJ2-7; 11 nucleotides line up with TRBD2. Germline V gene lookup returns CDR1 GTSNPN and CDR2 SVGIG (reference sequence). V lost 5 bases, J lost 0 bases, and 18 bases stayed unmatched. This CDR3 contains 19 residues. CDR3 loop: CAWARGVYSSGRSSYEQYF. The DNA for the CDR3 is TGTGCCTGGGCCAGGGGGGTCTATTCTAGCGGGAGGAGCTCCTACGAGCAGTACTTC.

This chain links TRBV9 with TRBJ1-6; no definite D call. V lost 3 bases and J 10 bases, leaving 11 bases between the germline ends. Per the germline V gene, CDR1 is SGDLS and CDR2 is YYNGEE. The length of the CDR3 is 13 residues. For the CDR3, the DNA is TGTGCCAGCAGCGCCGAGGGAGGCTCACCCCTCCACTTT. Translation gives CASSAEGGSPLHF.

The chain uses TRBV7-3 and TRBJ2-5, with TRBD1 as a possible D gene (6 bases). The germline V gene has CDR1 SGHTA and CDR2 FQGTGA. Trimming pared 1 base from V and 2 bases from J, leaving 8 bases between. The CDR3 extends over 14 amino acids. The DNA for the CDR3 is TGTGCCAGCAGCTTAAGGGGGCAGCAAGAGACCCAGTACTTC. This sequence encodes CASSLRGQQETQYF.

The chain combines TRBV27 with TRBJ2-7; 8 nucleotides line up with TRBD1. Germline V lookup: CDR1 MNHEY, CDR2 SMNVEV (reference sequence). The J segment lost 5 bases and the V segment lost 10 bases, leaving 16 bases of the junction unmatched. CDR3 length: 15 residues. The CDR3: CATRIGQGKGNEQYF. The CDR3 DNA sequence: TGTGCCACCCGGATCGGACAGGGTAAAGGAAACGAGCAGTACTTC.

The table lists this clone with a count of one. The rearrangement uses TRBV6-2 or TRBV6-3 and TRBJ2-4; tentative D call: TRBD1 (5 bases). The CDR3 consists of 19 residues. Trimming left V 0 bases short and J 0 bases short, with 18 bases between. Germline V CDR1 and CDR2: MNHEY, SVGEGT. For the CDR3, the DNA is TGTGCCAGCAGTTACTCACAGGATCCCCTTTCGCTAGCCAAAAACATTCAGTACTTC. This codes for CASSYSQDPLSLAKNIQYF.

As for this clone: At one of its ends the junction is not consistent with the germline gene, which may arise from a read error. The CDR3: CASSLSPTAYNEQFF. CDR3 in DNA: TGTGCCAGCAGTCTATCCCCGACTGCCTACAATGAGCAGTTCTTC. The V gene is TRBV27, the J gene TRBJ2-1; D is undetermined. This CDR3 has 15 residues. CDR1 is MNHEY and CDR2 is SMNVEV in the germline V gene (reference sequence).

V is TRBV25-1 and J is TRBJ1-5; 9 positions match TRBD1. CDR1 is MGHDK and CDR2 is SYGVNS in the germline V gene. This CDR3 spans 14 amino acids. J gave up 7 bases and V 5 bases, and 6 bases lay outside the gene matches. The CDR3 sequence: CASSKGQGGQPQHF. The CDR3 coding sequence is TGTGCCAGCAGTAAGGGACAGGGAGGGCAGCCCCAGCATTTT.

The CDR3 spells CASSEYEGVLAGVYEQYF. In nucleotides, the CDR3 is TGTGCCAGCAGTGAATATGAGGGAGTACTAGCGGGAGTCTACGAGCAGTACTTC. The chain carries TRBV25-1 and TRBJ2-7, with 11 bases that match TRBD2. V trimming: 0 bases; J trimming: 3 bases; junction bases outside the gene matches: 10. Germline V gives CDR1 MGHDK, CDR2 SYGVNS. The length of the CDR3 is 18 residues.

The chain is built from TRBV20-1 and TRBJ2-1, with TRBD2 identical over 7 bases. This CDR3 is built from 15 residues. V was clipped by 3 bases and J by 6 bases; unmatched bases: 11. The germline CDR1 and CDR2 sequences are DFQATT and SNEGSKA (reference sequence). The CDR3 here is CSASGRGGGPNEQFF. CDR3 in DNA: TGCAGTGCTAGTGGGAGGGGAGGAGGCCCCAATGAGCAGTTCTTC.

The chain employs TRBV23-1 and TRBJ2-1; 9 bases are a match to TRBD2. TRBV23-1 is labeled an ORF, and its function is uncertain. Germline trimming cut 4 bases from V and 5 bases from J; bases unmatched to any gene: 0. The CDR3 length is 13 residues. CDR3 nucleotide sequence: TGCGCCAGCAGTCGGACTAGCGACAATGAGCAGTTCTTC. Protein sequence: CASSRTSDNEQFF.

The V call is TRBV25-1, the J call TRBJ1-1, with D possibly matching TRBD1 (5 bases). There are 14 residues in the CDR3. Germline CDR1 and CDR2: MGHDK and SYGVNS. The ends were cut back, 3 bases at V and 7 bases at J, with 15 bases in the middle. CDR3 sequence (DNA): TGTGCCAGCAGTGATCCGGTAGGGGCGAATGAAGCTTTCTTT. Residues: CASSDPVGANEAFF.

The chain combines TRBV7-3 with TRBJ1-2, with TRBD1 matching over 8 bases. Unmatched junction bases numbered 2, after V lost 4 bases and J lost 4 bases. There are 13 residues in the CDR3. The V gene's germline CDR1 is SGHTA and CDR2 FQGTGA. CDR3 bases: TGTGCCAGCAGCTATACAGGGGGCTATGGCTACACCTTC. Translating it yields CASSYTGGYGYTF.

The chain links TRBV29-1 to TRBJ2-5, with TRBD1 matching over 8 bases. V trimming: 4 bases; J trimming: 3 bases; junction bases outside the gene matches: 28. Germline-derived CDR1 and CDR2 are SQVTM and ANQGSEA. CDR3 length: 21 residues. The CDR3, as DNA: TGCAGCGTTGTTCTCCGGACTCAACTAAGAAACCGACAGGGGCCGGAAGAGACCCAGTACTTC. It codes for CSVVLRTQLRNRQGPEETQYF.

The V call is TRBV19, the J call TRBJ2-7, with TRBD2 matching over 8 bases. The V gene's germline CDR1 is LNHDA and CDR2 SQIVND (reference sequence). CDR3 length: 14 residues. The V segment lost 9 bases and the J segment 0 bases; nucleotides outside the gene matches: 7. CDR3 protein: CASGGGSSSYEQYF. The CDR3 bases are TGTGCCAGCGGGGGGGGGTCCTCCTCCTACGAGCAGTACTTC.

J is TRBJ2-7 and V is TRBV4-1; 7 bases agree with TRBD1. The V gene's germline CDR1 is MGHRA and CDR2 YSYEKL. V shed 2 bases, J shed 6 bases, and the junction held 10 bases outside the gene matches. The CDR3 is 15 amino acids. CDR3 region: CASSQKHGTDREQYF. CDR3 sequence (DNA): TGCGCCAGCAGCCAAAAACACGGGACAGACCGCGAGCAGTACTTC.

The chain carries TRBV6-6 and TRBJ1-2, with a tentative D call TRBD1 (5 bases). From germline, CDR1 is MNHNY and CDR2 SVGAGI (reference sequence). Trimming took 2 bases from V and 5 from J, leaving 9 bases between them. This CDR3 spans 13 amino acids. CDR3 sequence reads: CASSYDRKYGYTF. The CDR3 nucleotides read TGTGCCAGCAGTTACGACAGAAAATATGGCTACACCTTC.